The following is a TCR beta chain sequence with its context. Its target antigen remains unknown. The CDR3 sequence holds 14 residues, the cysteine and phenylalanine included. The retained sequence is limited to the CDR3, 42 bases, with the frame set at the first base. V is cut back by 5 bases and J by 5 bases, with 3 bases in the junction unmatched. From the germline V gene (reference sequence), CDR1 is SEHNR and CDR2 is FQNEAQ. The cohort consisted of hundreds of healthy bone marrow donors. All cohort members were sampled while nominally healthy, although unrecorded immune exposures were likely present. The donor was CMV seronegative and belonged to the group of 350 or so seronegative cohort members. A peripheral blood sample was collected from each donor, and TCR beta sequencing was performed on peripheral blood mononuclear cells. Genomic DNA was extracted from the blood cell samples with the Qiagen DNeasy Blood Extraction Kit.

The library was built by means of the immunoSEQ multiplex PCR assay. For the multiplex PCR, a mixture combining 60 forward primers for TCR Vbeta segments and 13 reverse primers for TCR Jbeta segments was used. The CDR3 region of rearranged TCR beta genes was amplified from genomic DNA by a multiplex PCR assay. Amplified TCR beta libraries were sequenced as 87-base-pair reads on the Illumina HiSeq System. On the authors' methods: Across the 500 to 700 repertoires, a later analysis counted roughly 84 million unique TCR beta chains, roughly 11 million of which were shared by at least two donors. Raw reads were error-corrected and collapsed into unique sequences with a nearest-neighbor algorithm that merged closely related sequences to remove PCR and sequencing errors. V, D and J gene segments were assigned by aligning CDR3 sequences to IMGT reference sequences. For a sequence to be retained, a match of at least six nucleotides to both a V gene segment and a J gene segment was required. Rearrangements were classified as productive when the CDR3 lacked stop codons and remained in frame with V and J, and all other rearrangements were classified as non-productive. Following IMGT convention, CDR3 was defined as the stretch from the second conserved V-encoded cysteine up to the conserved J-encoded phenylalanine. Sequences without an unambiguous match to a single V gene segment were excluded from the earlier analysis of about 630 of the donors. In an earlier analysis of approximately 610 of the donors, V segments were called functional above 56.7% productive rearrangements and were called segregating when the between-donor standard deviation exceeded 5%. To diagnose cytomegalovirus status from the catalog of TCR beta chain sequences, a statistical classification framework was built. A later analysis assigned V and J genes by comparing TCR nucleotide sequences with IMGT/GENE-DB human TR gene sequences. A later analysis assigned CDR3 sequences and most-parsimonious VDJ recombination scenarios with the TCRdist pipeline. In a later analysis, each TCR beta chain was defined by its CDR3 amino acid sequence together with its V-gene family, and reads without a unique V-gene family were excluded. To address suspected cross-contamination and a sequencing artifact, a later analysis removed under 600 highly shared, low-generation-probability nucleotide sequences. For each public chain, a later analysis derived a clonal expansion index from normalized ranks of inferred template counts within each repertoire. In a later analysis, generation probabilities were computed with a VDJ recombination model fitted to out-of-frame rearrangements, and the resulting probabilities were checked against IGoR. Hypergeometric tests were used in a later analysis to score TCR-TCR, TCR-HLA and TCR-CMV co-occurrence, with a repertoire-size bias correction applied to the TCR pairs. In a later analysis, false discovery rates were estimated by permuting HLA or CMV assignments 20 times. In a later analysis, co-occurring TCRs were grouped using DBSCAN, with TCRdist sequence similarity added in when clustering inside HLA-allele-positive subsets. Repertoires with fewer than 30,000 or more than 120,000 public chains, plus five repertoires with anomalous nucleotide sharing, were excluded from co-occurrence clustering. The table was pulled from immuneACCESS by TCRdb, which kept in-frame rearrangements only. Such tables lose some clones; where checked, under half of the loss comes from unresolved V genes, and the rest has no known cause. Clone size and V and J calls were adopted from that table, with D and trimming inferred from the DNA. Per the sample table, the count is tens of thousands of clones. Around 7.1% of the sample rests with the top ten.

The data were obtained in a study of cytomegalovirus exposure and HLA in healthy donors (dated by TCRdb to about 2017). Describing the broader study: An earlier analysis of a few hundred of the donors reported over 250 Gb of sequence data and 95 million to 130 million unique TCR beta sequences obtained from about 200 million T cells. A later analysis re-examined previously published TCR beta repertoires from roughly 720 donors and added high-resolution HLA genotyping to investigate patterns of TCR occurrence. In an earlier analysis of roughly 580 of the donors, high-throughput TCR beta sequencing was used to judge whether each TCR beta V gene segment behaved as functional or pseudogenic. Typing coverage varied by locus: roughly 629-630 donors for A, B, C, DRB1 and DQB1; 500 to 550 for DQA1; about 590 for DPA1; approximately 490 for DPB1. Because of strong linkage in the cohort, 5 or 6 DR-DQ haplotypes were treated as single units for association and clustering. Class I and class II HLA loci were covered by the typing at four-digit resolution. In a later genetic analysis, genome-wide SNP genotypes for about 65% of the roughly 670 donors were used, and that subset was treated as a discovery cohort. Donor age, sex, ethnicity and CMV serostatus were collected together with the repertoire data. The study combined high-throughput TCR immunosequencing, statistical association of individual TCRs with disease status, and machine learning to predict cytomegalovirus infection status. Every discovery cohort repertoire had been produced on one sequencing platform. The aim of the study was to test whether cataloging public T cell receptors could identify signatures of past pathogen exposure. An early release that covered fewer than 750 HLA-typed donors contained about 300 gigabases of sequencing data and tens of millions of unique TCR sequences. Rather than using new phenotypic data, the later analysis identified candidate immune exposures from TCR beta sequences and from how often those sequences occurred across donors. The T cell repertoires of 666 subjects were profiled by immunosequencing and related to cytomegalovirus serostatus. Of the roughly 400 genotyped donors, roughly 85% fell in the genetic ancestry cluster associated with self-reported Caucasian donors. Among almost 400 genotyped donors of the cohort, an average of around 240,000 unique TCR beta nucleotide sequences were sequenced per donor, roughly 18% of them non-productive. Along with the roughly 710-subject first cohort, a separate validation cohort of around 110 different subjects was used. Here is what the overall study found, with its caveats: A group of highly shared sequence variants was considered likely to be a technical artifact of the sequencing pipeline. According to a later genetic analysis, donors in an Asian-associated ancestry cluster had fewer N-insertions in productive TCRs than the approximately 630-donor mean. This cohort had only TCR beta chains sequenced, and the lack of alpha or paired-chain data limited which features could be detected. A further reported finding was that TCR beta sequences accurately predicted the HLA-A and HLA-B alleles for most subjects in the first cohort. A later analysis found that TCR association rates varied across HLA loci, with DRB1 alleles showing the most associated TCRs and HLA-C alleles the fewest. Linkage disequilibrium might explain the correlated functional status among segregating V segments, but an unknown experimental factor could not be excluded. Cytomegalovirus status was reported to be diagnosed by the classifier with high specificity and sensitivity in both the original and validation cohorts. Assigning TCR associations to individual alleles was difficult when HLA alleles, especially DR and DQ, strongly co-occurred. According to a later analysis, most CMV-associated TCR beta chains appeared to be HLA-restricted, and the HLA associations seemed to be driven largely by CMV exposure. A few of the identified cytomegalovirus-associated TCR beta chains were confirmed in vitro to be specific for cytomegalovirus antigens. In a later analysis, 16,951 TCR beta sequences were associated with specific HLA alleles at a false discovery rate of 0.05. Because counts were too low, 15 or so rarely observed V segments, including chromosome 9 orphons, were excluded from the earlier analysis of a few hundred of the donors. The only immune exposure information available for the cohort was CMV serostatus. A later genetic analysis associated a missense DCLRE1C variant with V-gene and J-gene trimming of TCR beta chains, and an independent cohort replicated the association. A later analysis found that HLA-associated TCR beta chains were more clonally expanded and had lower generation probabilities than equally common non-associated chains. According to the authors, the approach could potentially be generalized to other disease states and immunological phenotypes. In the study, 150 to 200 TCR beta chains were listed as associated with cytomegalovirus. A later analysis reported that several top co-occurrence clusters appeared linked to parvovirus B19, influenza, CMV and Epstein-Barr virus. In an earlier analysis of under 600 of the donors, most TCR beta V segments were observed in productive rearrangements about 90% or about 30% of the time, broadly matching IMGT annotations. Roughly uniform sequencing depth across donors was assumed in presence/absence analyses, although this assumption may not hold. HLA typing was unavailable for some donors at each locus, so association tests used only the typed subset. While some public TCRs were present in many individuals, most TCR sequences turned up only very rarely across donors. The 87-base-pair reads could not distinguish some IMGT-functional V segments, including TRBV6-2 and TRBV6-3, so those segments were excluded.

The sample consisted of PBMCs. The V gene is TRBV7-9 and the J gene is TRBJ1-4; TRBD1 matches 9 bases in the middle. This TCR came from a middle-aged woman in good health and CMV-seronegative. CDR3 reads: CASSLDRGNEKLFF. The sequenced DNA: TGTGCCAGCAGCCTGGACAGGGGAAATGAAAAACTGTTTTTT.